Reported below is one TCR beta chain. Antigen unknown. This sequence may be a read error, since a much larger clone differs from it by one base. Time point defined: persistent/refractory GD, antithyroid drugs over 5 years with positive TRAb. Generation of the TCR library employed RNA extracted from PBMCs. Per American Thyroid Association guidelines, Graves' disease was diagnosed. The sample originates from a study of regulatory T cells in long-lasting Graves disease. Study-wide results and caveats: Persistent Graves' patients showed a TCR diversity that was lower than that of newly diagnosed ones. The sample size was small, and this may have reduced accuracy.

V trimming: 5 bases; J trimming: 3 bases; junction bases outside the gene matches: 12. Looked up from germline, CDR1 is SEHNR and CDR2 is FQNEAQ (reference sequence). CDR3 length equals 16 residues. Arm-PCR with iRepertoire HTBI primers amplified the CDR3 regions for these TCR beta libraries. TCRdb re-analysed the multiplex PCR reads in MiXCR, keeping a single row per CDR3 protein. The data contain a few hundred thousand distinct CDR3 sequences, 21% of them singletons. The clonotype was recovered from a female donor with Graves disease. The starting material was peripheral blood mononuclear cells (PBMCs), obtained when the disease was refractory, from a patient treated with antithyroid drugs. The chain combines TRBV7-9 with TRBJ2-7; 8 nucleotides agree with TRBD2. The CDR3 region is CASSPRAGGGYYEQYF. DNA for the CDR3: TGTGCCAGCAGCCCGCGGGCGGGAGGCGGGTACTACGAGCAGTACTTC. The whole variable domain, remainder taken from reference TRBV7-9 and TRBJ2-7, is DTGVSQNPRHKITKRGQNVTFRCDPISEHNRLYWYRQTLGQGPEFLTYFQNEAQLEKSRLLSDRFSAERPKGSFSTLEIQRTEQGDSAMYLCASSPRAGGGYYEQYFGPGTRLTVT.